This TCR beta chain was retrieved from a study of T cells in Graves' hyperthyroidism and ophthalmopathy. Across the whole study: Blood was drawn when the patient was first diagnosed and still untreated.

Authors of the study amplified TCR beta CDR3 regions from RNA transcripts. An initial round of RT-PCR targeting the TCR CDR3 relied on the HTBI primer set. TCRdb called the multiplex PCR reads again in MiXCR, with one record for every CDR3 protein. The sample yields around 250,000 distinct CDR3 sequences, around 25% seen once. Uncontrolled infections, other autoimmune diseases, pregnancy or lactation led to exclusion of patients. CDR3 length equals 12 residues. CDR1 MDHEN and CDR2 SYDVKM come from the germline V gene. V lost 8 bases and J lost 4, with 11 bases in between. This TCR was sampled from a woman in her thirties or forties with Graves' ophthalmopathy. The chain links TRBV28 to TRBJ1-2; tentative D call: TRBD1 (5 bases). Sequencing was done on a sample of blood. CDR3 in DNA: TGTGCCAGCCTCGGCACAGGCTATGGCTACACCTTC. It translates to CASLGTGYGYTF.